One sample yielded the 32 T cell receptor beta chains listed below, sequenced in a study of cytomegalovirus exposure and HLA in healthy donors. This PCR relied on a set of 60 Vbeta primers and 13 Jbeta primers. Sequencing used immunoSEQ multiplex PCR; TCRdb keeps in-frame clones, though not all of them. The sample has roughly 100,000 clones; approximately 78% are singletons. Material for sequencing was PBMCs. These receptors were collected from a woman aged 40 to 50 in good health and CMV-seronegative.

The CDR3 reads CASSLGGETGTYEQYF. The CDR3 coding sequence is TGTGCCAGCAGCTTGGGGGGGGAGACCGGGACCTACGAGCAGTACTTC. The rearrangement links TRBV5-6 to TRBJ2-7, with D possibly being TRBD2 (6 bases). Per the germline V gene, CDR1 is SGHDT and CDR2 is YYEEEE. The CDR3 is made up of 16 amino acids. V was clipped by 0 bases and J by 2 bases, with 15 bases between them.

This chain uses TRBV14 with TRBJ1-4; weak D call: TRBD1 (5 bases). Per germline, CDR1 SGHDN and CDR2 FVKESK. This CDR3 region has 17 residues. Trimming removed 1 base from V and 6 bases from J, with 18 bases in between. CDR3 protein: CASSQGVRGGGYEKLFF. CDR3 DNA: TGTGCCAGCAGCCAAGGAGTTAGGGGCGGTGGGTATGAAAAACTGTTTTTT.

The rearrangement links TRBV4-1 to TRBJ1-1; the D gene is possibly TRBD1 (5 bases). The CDR3 has 16 amino acids. Germline V gene sequence: CDR1 MGHRA, CDR2 YSYEKL. Trimming shortened V by 0 bases and J by 2 bases, and 13 bases separated the two germline ends. The CDR3 region is CASSQDGGVGNTEAFF. Written as DNA, the CDR3 is TGCGCCAGCAGCCAAGATGGAGGGGTGGGCAACACTGAAGCTTTCTTT.

The rearrangement joins TRBV7-6 to TRBJ2-5; D perhaps matches TRBD1 (5 bases). The J call is uncertain, as TRBJ2-7 better fits the DNA end. This CDR3 is 14 amino acids long. In germline, CDR1 is SGHVS, CDR2 FNYEAQ. CDR3 nucleotides: TGTGCCAGCAGCCCAAACCAAGGGGCGTACGAGCAGTACTTC. Translated, it gives CASSPNQGAYEQYF.

The chain is built from TRBV7-9 and TRBJ2-5; 9 bases are a match to TRBD2. Germline lookup yields CDR1 SEHNR and CDR2 FQNEAQ (reference sequence). The CDR3 has 16 residues. V was clipped by 5 bases and J by 7 bases; unmatched bases: 14. The CDR3 sequence is CASSLGGGGAASTQYF. CDR3 coding DNA: TGTGCCAGCAGCCTAGGGGGCGGGGGGGCCGCATCGACCCAGTACTTC.

V is TRBV19 and J is TRBJ1-1; 7 bases are a match to TRBD1. Trimming at V came to 7 bases and at J to 1 base, leaving 9 bases not matched to a gene. The CDR3 totals 15 residues. From germline, CDR1 is LNHDA and CDR2 SQIVND (reference sequence). For the CDR3, the DNA is TGTGCCAGTACCCCAAACAGGGGAAAGAACACTGAAGCTTTCTTT. It yields the protein CASTPNRGKNTEAFF.

The rearrangement uses TRBV28 and TRBJ1-4, with TRBD1 identical over 8 bases. The CDR3 is 13 amino acids. Germline V gene sequence: CDR1 MDHEN, CDR2 SYDVKM. The CDR3 is CATGGQGDEKLFF. The CDR3 DNA follows: TGTGCTACTGGAGGACAGGGTGATGAAAAACTGTTTTTT.

This clone came up a few times. The chain joins TRBV6-5 to TRBJ2-3; TRBD2 matches at 9 bases. Germline trimming cut 6 bases from V and 2 bases from J; bases unmatched to any gene: 3. The CDR3 is made up of 14 amino acids. The germline CDR1 and CDR2 sequences are MNHEY and SVGAGI. This chain's CDR3 is CASRTSGDTDTQYF. In DNA, the CDR3 is TGTGCCAGCAGGACTAGCGGAGACACAGATACGCAGTATTTT.

This clone was observed a few times. The chain employs TRBV9 and TRBJ1-3; 9 positions agree with TRBD1. V dropped 4 bases and J dropped 0; count of bases not matched to a gene: 8. The CDR3 is made up of 17 amino acids. Germline CDR1 and CDR2: SGDLS and YYNGEE. CDR3 bases: TGTGCCAGCAGCCAGCGGGACAGGGCCTTCTCTGGAAACACCATATATTTT. Amino acids: CASSQRDRAFSGNTIYF.

The V call is TRBV7-2, the J call TRBJ1-5; maybe TRBD1 (6 bases). Germline values: CDR1 SGHTA, CDR2 FQGNSA. Trimming removed 5 bases at V and 0 bases at J, with 11 bases between. The CDR3 extends over 15 amino acids. CDR3 loop: CASSLDSSSNQPQHF. The CDR3 DNA reads TGTGCCAGCAGCCTGGACAGCAGTAGCAATCAGCCCCAGCATTTT.

The chain couples TRBV28 to TRBJ1-1; D may be TRBD1 (6 bases). CDR1 and CDR2 from the germline V gene are MDHEN and SYDVKM. Trimming stripped 6 bases from V and 4 bases from J, with 18 bases between. This CDR3 is built from 15 residues. The CDR3 here is CASRIGGATPTEAFF. The CDR3, as DNA: TGTGCCAGCAGGATAGGGGGGGCCACCCCCACTGAAGCTTTCTTT.

The chain uses TRBV7-3 and TRBJ2-3, with TRBD1 as a possible D gene (6 bases). The CDR3 covers 12 residues. In germline, CDR1 is SGHTA, CDR2 FQGTGA. The V and J ends lost 2 bases and 8 bases respectively, with 8 bases between them. The CDR3 region is CASSLLGGTQYF. DNA for the CDR3: TGTGCCAGCAGCTTATTAGGGGGTACGCAGTATTTT.

This clone was detected once. The chain couples TRBV29-1 to TRBJ1-1; TRBD1 is a possible D gene (6 bases). V was clipped by 6 bases and J by 3 bases, with 17 bases between them. There are 14 residues in the CDR3. Per germline, CDR1 SQVTM and CDR2 ANQGSEA. The chain's CDR3 is CSVARGAGYTEAFF. The CDR3 nucleotides read TGCAGCGTGGCCCGGGGGGCTGGTTACACTGAAGCTTTCTTT.

This clone occurred a few times. V and J are TRBV27 and TRBJ2-7; a possible D gene is TRBD1 (6 bases). The CDR3 contains 11 residues. Germline V gives CDR1 MNHEY, CDR2 SMNVEV (reference sequence). The V and J ends lost 10 bases and 6 bases respectively, with 13 bases between them. CDR3 sequence (DNA): TGTGCCACAAGAGGGGGTAGCGAGCAGTACTTC. Translating it yields CATRGGSEQYF.

The rearrangement uses TRBV7-9 and TRBJ1-1, with D perhaps matching TRBD1 (5 bases). The CDR3 is 16 amino acids. Trimming left V 4 bases short and J 0 bases short, with 15 bases between. The germline gives CDR1 SEHNR, CDR2 FQNEAQ (reference sequence). The CDR3 coding sequence is TGTGCCAGCAGCTCACTCGACCAGGGAATGAACACTGAAGCTTTCTTT. Amino acid sequence: CASSSLDQGMNTEAFF.

This rearrangement joins TRBV9 to TRBJ2-1, with TRBD2 matching over 13 bases. V gave up 3 bases and J gave up 9 bases; unmatched junction bases: 6. Germline CDR1 is SGDLS and CDR2 is YYNGEE. The CDR3 runs to 15 residues. CDR3 nucleotide sequence: TGTGCCAGCAGCGCCGGGACTAGCGGGATAAGTGAGCAGTTCTTC. Protein: CASSAGTSGISEQFF.

This sequence joins TRBV7-8 and TRBJ2-5; 15 bases line up with TRBD2. This CDR3 contains 19 residues. Trimming removed 7 bases from V and 4 bases from J; junction bases left unmatched: 16. Germline CDR1 reads SGHVS; CDR2 reads FQNEAQ. The CDR3 is CASTQGLAGGPTRGETQYF. The CDR3 nucleotides read TGTGCCAGCACCCAAGGACTAGCGGGAGGGCCCACGAGGGGAGAGACCCAGTACTTC.

A few counts support this clone. The V and J genes are TRBV28 and TRBJ2-3; D perhaps matches TRBD2 (6 bases). Trimming took off 8 bases at V and 2 bases at J, with 11 bases between the two ends. This CDR3 is 13 amino acids long. CDR1 and CDR2 from the germline V gene are MDHEN and SYDVKM. DNA for the CDR3: TGTGCCAGCGGAGGGCCTCCCACAGATACGCAGTATTTT. Amino acid sequence: CASGGPPTDTQYF.

The genes are TRBV6-5 and TRBJ2-1, with D uncertain. The germline V gene has CDR1 MNHEY and CDR2 SVGAGI. V shed 6 bases and J shed 9 bases, with 9 bases lying between them. The length of the CDR3 is 11 residues. In DNA form, the CDR3 reads TGTGCCAGCAGACACGCTGGTGAGCAGTTCTTC. Translated, it gives CASRHAGEQFF.

For the CDR3, the DNA is TGTGCCAGCAGTACAGGGCGCTCCTACGAGCAGTACTTC. Its translation is CASSTGRSYEQYF. J is TRBJ2-7 and V is TRBV28; TRBD1 is a possible D gene (6 bases). Between the trimmed V and J ends, which lost 5 bases and 0 bases, there was a span of 8 bases. Germline V lookup: CDR1 MDHEN, CDR2 SYDVKM. The CDR3 spans 13 residues.

The chain combines TRBV20-1 with TRBJ2-7; D is unresolved. The CDR3 loop spans 10 amino acids. Trimming stripped 6 bases from V and 7 bases from J, with 10 bases between. From germline, CDR1 is DFQATT and CDR2 SNEGSKA (reference sequence). CDR3 loop: CSATPREQYF. The CDR3 region has the DNA TGCAGTGCAACCCCCAGGGAGCAGTACTTC.

The rearrangement joins TRBV28 to TRBJ2-1; 12 bases are a match to TRBD2. Germline assignment: CDR1 MDHEN and CDR2 SYDVKM. V was pared by 4 bases and J by 5 bases, with 12 bases of the junction left unmatched. The CDR3 covers 18 residues. The CDR3, as DNA: TGTGCCAGCAGTTCCGGGACTAGCGGGCCATTAGGCAACAATGAGCAGTTCTTC. It encodes CASSSGTSGPLGNNEQFF.

The chain carries TRBV29-1 and TRBJ2-6; D remains ambiguous. V shed 3 bases and J shed 4 bases, with 7 bases lying between them. The CDR3 is made up of 13 amino acids. CDR1 is SQVTM and CDR2 is ANQGSEA in the germline V gene. Written as DNA, the CDR3 is TGCAGCGTTGACTTCCCCGGGGCCAACGTCCTGACTTTC. This translates into CSVDFPGANVLTF.

The table lists this clone with a count of one. V is TRBV7-2 and J is TRBJ2-1, with 7 bases aligning to TRBD1. Per the germline V gene, CDR1 is SGHTA and CDR2 is FQGNSA. V shed 1 base, J shed 11 bases, and the junction held 8 bases outside the gene matches. CDR3 length equals 14 residues. DNA of the CDR3: TGTGCCAGCAGCTTAGGGTTCAGGGGACAGCAGCAGTTCTTC. It yields the protein CASSLGFRGQQQFF.

The chain recombines TRBV30 with TRBJ1-3, with a weak D call TRBD1 (6 bases). The CDR3 covers 13 residues. CDR1 and CDR2 from the germline V gene are GTSNPN and SVGIG (reference sequence). V lost 1 base, J lost 4 bases, and 8 bases lay in between. In DNA form, the CDR3 reads TGTGCCTGGAGTGCAGGGGCCGGAAACACCATATATTTT. Its translation: CAWSAGAGNTIYF.

J is TRBJ2-1 and V is TRBV19; the match to TRBD2 covers 7 bases. This CDR3 spans 15 amino acids. Germline CDR1 LNHDA, CDR2 SQIVND (reference sequence). Trimming cost V 1 base and J 7 bases; bases outside gene matches: 7. This CDR3 is CASSIGSGPTNEQFF. CDR3 nucleotide sequence: TGTGCCAGTAGTATAGGTAGCGGGCCTACTAATGAGCAGTTCTTC.

This clone was recorded a few times. V is TRBV5-1 and J is TRBJ2-7; 8 positions match TRBD1. This CDR3 contains 14 residues. Germline lookup yields CDR1 SGHRS and CDR2 YFSETQ. V shed 3 bases and J 3 bases; nucleotides not matched to a gene: 5. The CDR3 reads CASSSGTGHYEQYF. The CDR3 DNA reads as TGCGCCAGCAGCTCCGGGACAGGTCACTACGAGCAGTACTTC.

The rearrangement links TRBV7-9 to TRBJ1-1, with TRBD1 as a possible D gene (6 bases). Per germline, CDR1 SEHNR and CDR2 FQNEAQ (reference sequence). Trimming removed 8 bases at V and 0 bases at J, with 10 bases between. The CDR3 spans 13 residues. CDR3 residues: CASLRGLNTEAFF. DNA of the CDR3: TGTGCCAGCTTGCGGGGGCTGAACACTGAAGCTTTCTTT.

The V call is TRBV28, the J call TRBJ1-1, with D uncertain. This CDR3 is built from 15 residues. The ends were cut back, 5 bases at V and 1 base at J, with 14 bases in the middle. CDR1 and CDR2 (germline): MDHEN, SYDVKM. The CDR3 DNA is TGTGCCAGCAGTCCTCGGGGAGGGAAGAACACTGAAGCTTTCTTT. It is translated as CASSPRGGKNTEAFF.

In this sample, this clone turned up a few times. V usage is TRBV7-2 and J usage is TRBJ2-1; no definite D call. The length of the CDR3 is 13 residues. The V and J ends lost 5 bases and 0 bases respectively, with 5 bases between them. Germline V CDR1 and CDR2: SGHTA, FQGNSA. Here the CDR3 DNA reads TGTGCCAGCAGCGCGGTCTCCTACAATGAGCAGTTCTTC. As protein: CASSAVSYNEQFF. Full variable domain (remainder filled in from reference TRBV7-2 and TRBJ2-1): GAGVSQSPSNKVTEKGKDVELRCDPISGHTALYWYRQSLGQGLEFLIYFQGNSAPDKSGLPSDRFSAERTGGSVSTLTIQRTQQEDSAVYLCASSAVSYNEQFFGPGTRLTVL.

The V gene is TRBV15, the J gene TRBJ2-1; the D is unclear. The CDR3 extends over 17 amino acids. CDR1 is LNHNV, CDR2 YYDKDF, per germline (reference sequence). The V gene lost 0 bases and the J gene lost 5 bases, with 17 bases spanning the gap. This chain's CDR3 is CATSRDFLAADDNEQFF. CDR3 in DNA: TGTGCCACCAGCAGAGATTTTTTGGCGGCCGACGACAATGAGCAGTTCTTC.

The J gene is TRBJ1-2, the V gene TRBV2, with D perhaps matching TRBD1 (6 bases). Trimming took 3 bases from V and 4 from J, leaving 15 bases between them. In germline, CDR1 is SNHLY, CDR2 FYNNEI. This CDR3 is built from 15 residues. This chain's CDR3 is CASSDFQGRFYGYTF. DNA of the CDR3: TGTGCCAGCAGTGATTTCCAGGGGAGATTCTATGGCTACACCTTC.